This TCR beta chain was profiled in a study of CXCR3-negative and CXCR3-positive naive CD8 T cells. Broader study findings: Relative to CXCR3-negative naive cells, CXCR3-positive naive cells had more hydrophobic TRB CDR3s.

Via 5' RACE with UMI labels, TRB cDNA libraries were prepared. TCRdb reprocessed the 5' RACE reads and reports one entry per CDR3 protein, with no DNA. This table lists roughly 130,000 distinct CDR3 sequences. Per germline, CDR1 LGHNT and CDR2 FRNRAP. The CDR3 is made up of 13 amino acids. Of note for this clonotype: Its antigen is unidentified.

The V call is TRBV12-5, the J call TRBJ2-3; TCRdb returns TRBD1, unconfirmable since there is no DNA. Input material: naive CXCR3+ CD8+ T cells from blood. Described subset: CD45RO-CCR7+CD27+CD95- naive CD8+ T cells expressing CXCR3 (TNR3+). The receptor's source is a human donor in good health. Some clones in this sample may be carry-over from other donors' samples. The CDR3 region is CASGPGRSDTQYF.